This T cell receptor beta chain was captured by sequencing in a study of blood T cell repertoires in COVID-19. Original processing methods: Cell counts per sample came from amplifying reference gene primers. Data came from immunoSEQ multiplex PCR; TCRdb stores just in-frame clones and leaves some out. The V and J calls and clone size were taken over from that table, and D and trimming were inferred from the DNA. The sample shows just under 350,000 clones, more than 70% of them seen only once. With 4 bases removed from V and 1 base from J, the gap between germline ends came to 7 bases. This CDR3 region has 13 residues. Germline values: CDR1 KGHSH, CDR2 LQKENI.

This sequence originates from a woman in her sixties or seventies with COVID-19, enrolled during active disease. The chain is built from TRBV18 and TRBJ1-1; no firm D call. The specimen was peripheral blood. The CDR3 bases are TGTGCCAGCTCACTGCTGGCGAACACTGAAGCTTTCTTT. This encodes CASSLLANTEAFF.